This T cell receptor (beta chain) is from a study of shared clonotypes between healthy human individuals (dated by TCRdb to 2020 to 2022). About the full investigation: The cohort included three men and a couple of women between 18 and 49 years of age. To increase sequencing depth and limit assay-specific biases, TCR repertoire library preparation and sequencing were carried out by different laboratories using diverse techniques. To estimate repertoire size and how much clonotypes are shared between individuals, the study performed deep sequencing of blood TCR repertoires from roughly five healthy adults. Leukapheresis yielded between about 0.85 and 9.5 billion PBMCs per donor. For each donor, three plates each were used for CD4 naive and CD4 memory, two plates were used for CD8 naive, and one plate was used for CD8 memory.

The donors were healthy, HIV-negative adults who had no recently reported acute infections or vaccinations. Every donor was a Caucasian adult residing in Nashville, Tennessee, USA. Magnetic negative selection was used to enrich CD4+ T cells, after which naive cells were positively selected on CD45RA and the negative fraction became the memory subset. Blood was obtained by leukapheresis, after which PBMCs were separated by Ficoll-Histopaque density gradient centrifugation and cryopreserved in liquid nitrogen vapor phase. Analytical flow cytometry was used to check the purity and quantity of every magnetically sorted T cell population. Genomic DNA was isolated from every sorted fraction and measured by UV absorbance on a Nanodrop 2000c. Remarks on this clone: Its target antigen remains unknown. Base qualities are not provided; no much larger clone lies one nucleotide away.

TCR CDR3 regions were amplified from genomic DNA by multiplex PCR using the deep immunoSEQ assay. Extracted genomic DNA from each cell subset was distributed evenly across all wells of several immunoSEQ 96-well plates, and each plate was treated as a replicate. For sorted subsets, approximately 0.2 ug of genomic DNA, equivalent to around 31,000 T cell genomes, went into each replicate PCR. Purified libraries were measured with a Qubit 3.0 fluorometer, size-checked on a Bioanalyzer 2100, and measured again with the KAPA Library Quantification kit. Each immunoSEQ 96-well plate was sequenced on its own single-read 150-cycle Illumina NextSeq 550 flow cell. In the authors' own workflow: Because the immunoSEQ output held only junctional sequences and lacked quality scores, the filtering could not match the filtering applied to full-length reads. To assign V/J genes and CDR3, sequences were annotated against IMGT germline references using PyIR, a Python wrapper for IgBLAST v1.9. Reads were removed for weak V/J assignments (E-value above 1e-6), missing CDR3, stop codons, out-of-frame junctions, or ambiguous translated residues. V3J clonotypes were defined as sequences sharing the same inferred V gene, J gene, and CDR3 amino acid sequence. To compute the percentage overlap between repertoires, the number of shared unique clonotypes was divided by the size of the smaller repertoire. Richness of each repertoire was evaluated using RTK rarefaction, the Chao1 estimator, and Recon v2.1 estimates of unobserved clonotypes. OLGA was used to compute generation probabilities for all TCRbeta clonotypes that the gDNA method yielded from a handful of donors. This is the immuneACCESS table as TCRdb keeps it, with only in-frame sequences that have V and J called. A part of the clones is gone; compared with another copy, unresolved V genes explain less than half, and the rest is unexplained. The V and J calls and clone size are taken from that table; D and trimming were inferred from the DNA. The sample has hundreds of thousands of clones on record, around 72% of them singletons. Of the sample, about 2% is held by the ten largest clones.

What the authors observed across the whole study: Based on pairwise subsampling, the degree of clonotype sharing among donors was expected to be affected by sequencing depth. The small number of donors limited the genetic and exposure-history diversity represented. Clonotypes shared by all four sorted-subset donors showed higher generation probabilities than non-shared clonotypes. Incomplete sequencing was indicated by rarefaction of sorted-subset datasets, despite the large sequencing depth. Sampling was restricted to blood, and TCR repertoires in tissues likely differ from the TCR repertoires found in blood. When a handful of donors were compared, the shared fraction of clonotypes was about 5% for naive CD4, about 4% for naive CD8, 2% to 2.5% for memory CD4, and about 0.36% for memory CD8. Larger estimated clonotype richness was generally found for naive subsets than for memory subsets.

CDR1 and CDR2, per the germline V gene, are SGHAT and FQNNGV. Between the V and J ends, shortened by 3 bases and 1 base respectively, the junction contains 9 bases. The CDR3 covers 14 residues, taking in both the cysteine and the phenylalanine. The sequence is cut down to CDR3 DNA, 42 bases in frame from base 1. This TCR was recovered from a woman in her twenties or thirties in good health. Input material: memory CD4+ T cells sorted from blood. The cell subset or site label here, explained by the study, means: CD45RA-negative fraction. Rearrangement joined TRBV11-2 to TRBJ2-5, with the D gene not confidently named. The CDR3 region: CASSLGNLQETQYF. Read as DNA, the sequence is TGTGCCAGCAGCTTGGGTAACCTCCAAGAGACCCAGTACTTC. The variable domain in full, with residues beyond the CDR3 obtained from the reference TRBV11-2 and TRBJ2-5 genes, is EAGVAQSPRYKIIEKRQSVAFWCNPISGHATLYWYQQILGQGPKLLIQFQNNGVVDDSQLPKDRFSAERLKGVDSTLKIQPAKLEDSAVYLCASSLGNLQETQYFGPGTRLLVL.